Following are 18 T cell receptor beta chains from one sample sequenced in a study of cytomegalovirus exposure and HLA in healthy donors (dated by TCRdb to between 2016 and 2019). Receptor amplification or capture employed the immunoSEQ multiplex PCR assay. For the multiplex PCR, a mixture combining 60 forward primers for TCR Vbeta segments and 13 reverse primers for TCR Jbeta segments was used. TCRdb holds this immuneACCESS table with in-frame rearrangements only. Some clones are missing; in checked studies, unresolved V genes explain under half, and the rest has no known cause. The sample profile shows some 90,000 clones; over 75% of them were found once. The top ten constitute over 3% of the sample. Sequenced: PBMCs. All receptors derive from a man aged 50 to 59 in good health and CMV-seronegative.

The chain links TRBV6-1 to TRBJ2-4, with D perhaps TRBD2 (6 bases). The V and J ends lost 5 bases and 0 bases respectively, with 11 bases between them. The CDR3 length is 15 residues. Looked up from germline, CDR1 is MNHNS and CDR2 is SASEGT. The CDR3 bases are TGTGCCAGCAGTACGGGGGTTATAGCCAAAAACATTCAGTACTTC. Translation: CASSTGVIAKNIQYF.

Concerning this clone: At one end the junction does not follow the germline gene, possibly because of a read error. The rearrangement joins TRBV7-7 to TRBJ2-3; tentatively, D is TRBD1 (6 bases). In germline, CDR1 is SSHAT, CDR2 FNYEAQ (reference sequence). CDR3 length equals 17 residues. In nucleotides, the CDR3 is TGTGCTAGCAGCTTTCAACCAGGGGCTGAAGTCACAGATACGCAGTATTTT. Amino acid sequence: CASSFQPGAEVTDTQYF.

CDR3 nucleotide sequence: TGTGCCAGCAGTCCACGTCAGGCCTACGAGCAGTACTTC. Encoded protein: CASSPRQAYEQYF. This chain uses TRBV27 with TRBJ2-7; D is uncertain. CDR1 MNHEY and CDR2 SMNVEV come from the germline V gene (reference sequence). The V end lost 5 bases, the J end lost 2 bases, and 10 bases lay between the germline ends. The CDR3 contains 13 residues.

V gene TRBV15 combines with J gene TRBJ1-5, with 10 bases fitting TRBD1. This CDR3 comprises 18 residues. Germline V gene sequence: CDR1 LNHNV, CDR2 YYDKDF (reference sequence). Trimming at V came to 6 bases and at J to 2 bases, leaving 13 bases not matched to a gene. The CDR3 coding sequence is TGTGCCACCAGGCCCGGGACAGGGGCTTATAGGGGCAATCAGCCCCAGCATTTT. Its translation: CATRPGTGAYRGNQPQHF.

The chain employs TRBV5-1 and TRBJ2-2, with 8 nucleotides matching TRBD1. The V gene's germline CDR1 is SGHRS and CDR2 YFSETQ. This CDR3 has 15 amino acids. Trimming at V came to 6 bases and at J to 6 bases, leaving 10 bases not matched to a gene. CDR3 nucleotides: TGCGCCAGCAACCGAAGACAGGGACAGGCCGGGGAGCTGTTTTTT. As protein: CASNRRQGQAGELFF.

The rearrangement links TRBV28 to TRBJ2-5, with a tentative D call TRBD2 (5 bases). V lost 6 bases, J lost 1 base, and 15 bases lay in between. The CDR3 consists of 15 residues. The germline gives CDR1 MDHEN, CDR2 SYDVKM. The CDR3 reads CASSLRRTGQETQYF. The CDR3 DNA reads as TGTGCCAGCAGCCTCCGGAGGACCGGCCAAGAGACCCAGTACTTC.

This chain links TRBV6-6 with TRBJ2-1; TRBD2 is a possible D gene (5 bases). The V gene lost 7 bases and the J gene lost 8 bases, with 12 bases spanning the gap. The germline CDR1 and CDR2 sequences are MNHNY and SVGAGI (reference sequence). CDR3 size: 12 residues. The CDR3 loop is CASTRSGDEQFF. In DNA form, the CDR3 reads TGTGCCAGCACCAGGTCCGGGGATGAGCAGTTCTTC.

This clone was seen a handful of times. The chain joins TRBV5-4 to TRBJ2-1; 8 bases fit TRBD1. CDR1 is SGHNT, CDR2 YYREEE, per germline (reference sequence). The CDR3 spans 14 residues. After removal of 5 bases from V and 3 bases from J, the junction contained 4 bases not matched to a gene. The CDR3 region has the DNA TGTGCCAGCAGTACCGGGACAGGCTACAATGAGCAGTTCTTC. It codes for CASSTGTGYNEQFF.

The V call is TRBV5-4, the J call TRBJ2-7, with a possible D match to TRBD1 (5 bases). Germline V lookup: CDR1 SGHNT, CDR2 YYREEE (reference sequence). The CDR3 runs to 13 residues. V lost 2 bases and J 7 bases, leaving 13 bases between the germline ends. The CDR3 loop reads CASSFKGAREQYF. The CDR3 DNA is TGTGCCAGCAGCTTTAAAGGGGCGCGTGAGCAGTACTTC.

The chain employs TRBV7-2 and TRBJ1-1, with unresolved D. Between the trimmed V and J ends, which lost 2 bases and 5 bases, there was a span of 9 bases. From germline, CDR1 is SGHTA and CDR2 FQGNSA. The CDR3 extends over 13 amino acids. The CDR3 is CASSLRRETEAFF. The DNA for the CDR3 is TGTGCCAGCAGCTTACGCCGCGAGACTGAAGCTTTCTTT. Full variable domain (missing parts from reference TRBV7-2 and TRBJ1-1): GAGVSQSPSNKVTEKGKDVELRCDPISGHTALYWYRQSLGQGLEFLIYFQGNSAPDKSGLPSDRFSAERTGGSVSTLTIQRTQQEDSAVYLCASSLRRETEAFFGQGTRLTVV.

J is TRBJ2-7 and V is TRBV6-5; 10 positions match TRBD1. The CDR3 covers 14 residues. Germline lookup yields CDR1 MNHEY and CDR2 SVGAGI. The trim removed 3 bases at V and 2 bases at J, leaving 1 base unmatched. CDR3 loop: CASSYGTGAYEQYF. The CDR3 region has the DNA TGTGCCAGCAGTTATGGGACAGGGGCCTACGAGCAGTACTTC.

V is TRBV13 and J is TRBJ1-5, with 8 bases fitting TRBD1. J lost 5 bases, V lost 5 bases, and 5 bases had no gene match. The CDR3 consists of 14 residues. Germline-derived CDR1 and CDR2 are PRHDT and FYEKMQ (reference sequence). For the CDR3, the DNA is TGTGCCAGCAGCCGACAGGGGATGGATCAGCCCCAGCATTTT. Protein product: CASSRQGMDQPQHF.

V is TRBV19 and J is TRBJ2-1; 7 nucleotides match TRBD2. Trimming cost V 0 bases and J 5 bases; bases outside gene matches: 4. CDR1 is LNHDA, CDR2 SQIVND, per germline (reference sequence). The length of the CDR3 is 15 residues. CDR3 amino acids: CASSIELAKHNEQFF. DNA for the CDR3: TGTGCCAGTAGTATAGAACTAGCGAAGCACAATGAGCAGTTCTTC.

The J gene is TRBJ2-7, the V gene TRBV28; D is possibly TRBD1 (6 bases). CDR1 and CDR2 (germline): MDHEN, SYDVKM. Trimming stripped 3 bases from V and 3 bases from J, with 9 bases between. The CDR3 sequence is 13 residues long. The CDR3 sequence: CASSLGAYYEQYF. DNA of the CDR3: TGTGCCAGCAGTTTGGGGGCCTACTACGAGCAGTACTTC.

This rearrangement joins TRBV19 to TRBJ1-3, with D possibly TRBD1 on 6 matching bases. Deletions cut 7 bases from V and 2 bases from J, with 15 bases between. The germline gives CDR1 LNHDA, CDR2 SQIVND (reference sequence). The CDR3 loop spans 15 amino acids. The CDR3 coding sequence is TGTGCCAGTAAAGGAGAAACAGGGACTGGAAACACCATATATTTT. Its translation: CASKGETGTGNTIYF. The whole variable domain, remainder taken from reference TRBV19 and TRBJ1-3, is DGGITQSPKYLFRKEGQNVTLSCEQNLNHDAMYWYRQDPGQGLRLIYYSQIVNDFQKGDIAEGYSVSREKKESFPLTVTSAQKNPTAFYLCASKGETGTGNTIYFGEGSWLTVV.

This clone appeared a few times. V gene TRBV19 combines with J gene TRBJ2-7; a weak D match, TRBD1 (6 bases). Looked up from germline, CDR1 is LNHDA and CDR2 is SQIVND (reference sequence). V lost 4 bases, J lost 3 bases, and 13 bases lay in between. The CDR3 has 14 residues. The CDR3 protein is CASSTRDNHYEQYF. The CDR3 nucleotides read TGTGCCAGTAGTACCCGGGACAACCACTACGAGCAGTACTTC. Drawing the rest from reference TRBV19 and TRBJ2-7, the complete variable domain is DGGITQSPKYLFRKEGQNVTLSCEQNLNHDAMYWYRQDPGQGLRLIYYSQIVNDFQKGDIAEGYSVSREKKESFPLTVTSAQKNPTAFYLCASSTRDNHYEQYFGPGTRLTVT.

The chain carries TRBV28 and TRBJ2-1; D is unresolved. The CDR3 consists of 11 residues. V lost 6 bases to trimming and J lost 7 bases, with 7 bases between them. In germline, CDR1 is MDHEN, CDR2 SYDVKM. CDR3 nucleotide sequence: TGTGCCAGCAGCCCCTTAAATGAGCAGTTCTTC. Protein: CASSPLNEQFF.

CDR3 DNA: TGTGCCAGCAGCGTCTCTAGTACCTCCTACAATGAGCAGTTCTTC. Translating gives CASSVSSTSYNEQFF. V gene TRBV9 combines with J gene TRBJ2-1; D is ambiguous. The CDR3 extends over 15 amino acids. Trimming removed 2 bases from V and 0 bases from J, with 9 bases in between. Looked up from germline, CDR1 is SGDLS and CDR2 is YYNGEE.